This entry concerns a single TCR beta chain. What it binds is not known. This entry belongs to a study of immune evolution from preneoplasia to lung adenocarcinoma. Points from the study as a whole: T cell clonality was higher in KRAS-mutant than EGFR-mutant or wild-type nodules.

TCRdb keeps only in-frame clones here, not all; method: immunoSEQ multiplex PCR. This repertoire shows 9,000 to 10,000 clones, around 89% found once; its top ten account for about 2.7%. The CDR3 loop spans 12 amino acids. The ends were cut back, 7 bases at V and 7 bases at J, with 10 bases in the middle. Germline-derived CDR1 and CDR2 are MDHEN and SYDVKM. The receptor's source is a person aged 70 to 85 with invasive lung adenocarcinoma. Some clones in this sample may be carry-over from other donors' samples. This chain uses TRBV28 with TRBJ1-4; D is ambiguous. Sequenced sample: FFPE invasive lung adenocarcinoma tissue. The CDR3 here is CASTTGSEKLFF. The CDR3 region has the DNA TGTGCCAGCACCACGGGGAGTGAAAAACTGTTTTTT.